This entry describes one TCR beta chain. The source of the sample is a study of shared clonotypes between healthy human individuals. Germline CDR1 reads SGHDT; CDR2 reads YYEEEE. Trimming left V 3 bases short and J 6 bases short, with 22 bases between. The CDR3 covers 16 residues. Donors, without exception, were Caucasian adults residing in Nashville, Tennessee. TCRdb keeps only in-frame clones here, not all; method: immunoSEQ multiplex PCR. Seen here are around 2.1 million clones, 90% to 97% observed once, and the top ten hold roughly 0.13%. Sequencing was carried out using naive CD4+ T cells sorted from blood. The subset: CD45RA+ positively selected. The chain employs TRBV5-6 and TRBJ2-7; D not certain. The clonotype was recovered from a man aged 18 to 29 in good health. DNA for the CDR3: TGTGCCAGCAGCTCCATCTCCTTCGGATACTCCATCGAGCAGTACTTC. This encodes CASSSISFGYSIEQYF. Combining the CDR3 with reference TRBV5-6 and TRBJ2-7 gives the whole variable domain DAGVTQSPTHLIKTRGQQVTLRCSPKSGHDTVSWYQQALGQGPQFIFQYYEEEERQRGNFPDRFSGHQFPNYSSELNVNALLLGDSALYLCASSSISFGYSIEQYFGPGTRLTVT.